Following are 2 T cell receptor beta chains from one sample sequenced in a study of cytomegalovirus exposure and HLA in healthy donors. Primers for the PCR totalled 60 Vbeta and 13 Jbeta. Sequencing was performed with immunoSEQ multiplex PCR; in TCRdb, only in-frame clones are kept and a portion is missing. The repertoire consists of around 100,000 clones, with about 80% occurring once and the leading ten covering 5% to 6%. The sequencing sample was made of PBMCs. The receptors stem from a woman in her 30s in good health and CMV-seropositive.

The chain recombines TRBV5-6 with TRBJ1-5, with a weak D call TRBD1 (5 bases). Germline CDR1 reads SGHDT; CDR2 reads YYEEEE. There are 16 residues in the CDR3. V dropped 4 bases and J dropped 2 bases, with 16 bases sitting between them. CDR3 coding DNA: TGTGCCAGCAGCCCATTACGGGGAGGGGGCAATCAGCCCCAGCATTTT. Translated: CASSPLRGGGNQPQHF.

CDR3 amino acids: CAISEPRGRGEETQYF. As DNA, the CDR3 is TGTGCCATCAGTGAACCAAGGGGGCGGGGAGAAGAGACCCAGTACTTC. The rearrangement links TRBV10-3 to TRBJ2-5; possibly TRBD1 for D (7 bases). The CDR3 contains 16 residues. Looked up from germline, CDR1 is ENHRY and CDR2 is SYGVKD. Trimming took off 3 bases at V and 3 bases at J, with 17 bases between the two ends.